This entry concerns a single T cell receptor beta chain. The antigen is not known. PCR was performed using 60 Vbeta and 13 Jbeta primers. Repertoires were generated with immunoSEQ multiplex PCR, while TCRdb's copy carries only in-frame clones and drops some. The data hold some 190,000 clones, with about 90% observed a single time. Though nominally healthy at sampling, donors likely had unrecorded immune exposures. Germline lookup yields CDR1 SEHNR and CDR2 FQNEAQ (reference sequence). This CDR3 has 14 residues. V was pared by 4 bases and J by 2 bases, with 3 bases of the junction left unmatched. The record originates from a study of cytomegalovirus exposure and HLA in healthy donors. For the study at large: Findings of an earlier analysis included 117 million unique TCR beta sequences from 200 million or so T cells.

Study findings and constraints: Later analysis identified a missense DCLRE1C variant that was linked to TCR beta V- and J-gene trimming.

The chain joins TRBV7-9 to TRBJ1-1, with TRBD1 matching 8 bases. The sequenced material came from PBMCs. This receptor was obtained from a boy aged 2 to 9 in good health and CMV-seronegative. CDR3 coding DNA: TGTGCCAGCAGCTATGGACAGGGCAACACTGAAGCTTTCTTT. This sequence encodes CASSYGQGNTEAFF.